This T cell receptor beta chain was captured in a study of cytomegalovirus exposure and HLA in healthy donors. The study's findings and limits: Cytomegalovirus-associated status was assigned to fewer than 200 TCR beta chains. An analysis done earlier found most TCR beta V segments productive about 87% or about 30% of the time.

Note on this clone: The target antigen is unknown.

Primers for the PCR totalled 60 Vbeta and 13 Jbeta. Data came from immunoSEQ multiplex PCR; TCRdb stores just in-frame clones and leaves some out. Among approximately 100,000 clones listed, around 61% were seen once. After removal of 4 bases from V and 2 bases from J, the junction contained 3 bases not matched to a gene. Germline V lookup: CDR1 MNHEY, CDR2 SVGAGI. The CDR3 is made up of 15 amino acids. The rearrangement links TRBV6-5 to TRBJ2-7; TRBD2 aligns across 12 bases. This receptor was taken from a woman in her forties or fifties in good health and CMV-seronegative. The sequenced sample consisted of PBMCs. Here the CDR3 DNA reads TGTGCCAGCAGTTTACTAGCGGGAGGAACCTACGAGCAGTACTTC. Translated, it gives CASSLLAGGTYEQYF.